The 14 T cell receptor beta chains in this list originate from one sample, sequenced in a study of cytomegalovirus exposure and HLA in healthy donors. In the PCR, 60 Vbeta and 13 Jbeta primers were used. Profiling relied on immunoSEQ multiplex PCR, and the TCRdb table lists in-frame clones only, not all of them. The table has 150,000 to 160,000 clones, around 84% seen once; the top ten hold more than 2%. Sequencing input: PBMCs. These receptor sequences come from a young woman in good health and CMV-seronegative.

In this sample, this clone turned up a few times. The J gene is TRBJ1-2, the V gene TRBV10-3; the match to TRBD1 covers 7 bases. CDR1 and CDR2 (germline): ENHRY, SYGVKD. Trimming cost V 2 bases and J 7 bases; bases outside gene matches: 7. CDR3 length: 14 amino acids. The DNA of the CDR3 is TGTGCCATCAGTGAGGCCCCAGGGGGGCCTGGCTACACCTTC. This sequence encodes CAISEAPGGPGYTF.

The chain is built from TRBV6-6 and TRBJ2-3, with 8 bases aligning to TRBD2. V lost 6 bases, J lost 6 bases, and 11 bases stayed unmatched. CDR3 size: 15 residues. The V gene's germline CDR1 is MNHNY and CDR2 SVGAGI (reference sequence). This CDR3 is CASRDASGSGDTQYF. Here the CDR3 DNA reads TGTGCCAGCAGGGACGCTAGCGGGTCGGGGGATACGCAGTATTTT.

This chain uses TRBV10-3 with TRBJ2-4, with D maybe TRBD2 (5 bases). CDR3 length: 15 amino acids. Germline CDR1 and CDR2: ENHRY and SYGVKD. Deletions cut 3 bases from V and 7 bases from J, with 16 bases between. As DNA, the CDR3 is TGTGCCATCAGTGATGGGGAGAGAGGTGGGAACATTCAGTACTTC. It yields the protein CAISDGERGGNIQYF.

The chain carries TRBV7-8 and TRBJ2-7, with D uncertain. Deletions cut 2 bases from V and 1 base from J, with 12 bases between. Germline V gives CDR1 SGHVS, CDR2 FQNEAQ. This CDR3 is 15 amino acids long. The CDR3 spells CASSLTSSSSYEQYF. The CDR3 DNA sequence: TGTGCCAGCAGCTTAACTTCTTCGTCGTCCTACGAGCAGTACTTC.

The table lists this clone with a count of one. The chain couples TRBV18 to TRBJ2-5; D uncertain. The CDR3 sequence is 14 residues long. The germline CDR1 and CDR2 sequences are KGHSH and LQKENI. V was pared by 6 bases and J by 0 bases, with 11 bases between. The CDR3 reads CASSLTYYQETQYF. The CDR3 nucleotides are TGTGCCAGCTCTCTAACGTATTACCAAGAGACCCAGTACTTC.

The chain recombines TRBV6-1 with TRBJ2-3; D remains unclear. V dropped 5 bases and J dropped 4 bases, with 10 bases sitting between them. The CDR3 totals 13 residues. Germline CDR1 MNHNS, CDR2 SASEGT. CDR3 sequence (DNA): TGTGCCAGCAGTCGCAACCTAGCAGATACGCAGTATTTT. Protein product: CASSRNLADTQYF.

The rearrangement links TRBV6-5 to TRBJ2-3; D may be TRBD2 (5 bases). CDR1 and CDR2 (germline): MNHEY, SVGAGI. This CDR3 has 13 amino acids. Between the trimmed V and J ends, which lost 2 bases and 8 bases, there was a span of 11 bases. The CDR3 nucleotides read TGTGCCAGCAGTTACCGGGATGCTGCTACGCAGTATTTT. This codes for CASSYRDAATQYF.

The chain recombines TRBV5-4 with TRBJ2-7; 12 nucleotides match TRBD2. The CDR3 covers 17 residues. Germline V gives CDR1 SGHNT, CDR2 YYREEE (reference sequence). The junction had 8 bases not matched to a gene; V was cut back by 4 bases and J by 0 bases. CDR3 nucleotides: TGTGCCAGCAGCCAACTAGCGGGAGGCCTGTTCTCCTACGAGCAGTACTTC. Protein: CASSQLAGGLFSYEQYF. Using reference TRBV5-4 and TRBJ2-7 for the parts outside the CDR3, the full variable domain is ETGVTQSPTHLIKTRGQQVTLRCSSQSGHNTVSWYQQALGQGPQFIFQYYREEENGRGNFPPRFSGLQFPNYSSELNVNALELDDSALYLCASSQLAGGLFSYEQYFGPGTRLTVT.

The J gene is TRBJ1-2, the V gene TRBV5-4; no clear D. The CDR3 spans 14 residues. Trimming removed 4 bases at V and 5 bases at J, with 15 bases between. CDR1 is SGHNT, CDR2 YYREEE, per germline (reference sequence). The CDR3 region has the DNA TGTGCCAGCAGCCTACCCGGGGTTAGGTATGGCTACACCTTC. This encodes CASSLPGVRYGYTF.

V is TRBV30 and J is TRBJ1-1; 8 bases align to TRBD1. This CDR3 has 15 amino acids. Germline-derived CDR1 and CDR2 are GTSNPN and SVGIG (reference sequence). V was clipped by 2 bases and J by 3 bases; unmatched bases: 8. The CDR3 sequence is CAWSLSGGRYTEAFF. CDR3 in DNA: TGTGCCTGGAGTCTCTCAGGGGGCAGGTACACTGAAGCTTTCTTT.

V gene TRBV7-9 combines with J gene TRBJ2-1; tentative D call: TRBD2 (5 bases). The CDR3 consists of 13 residues. V dropped 4 bases and J dropped 10 bases, with 14 bases sitting between them. Germline values: CDR1 SEHNR, CDR2 FQNEAQ (reference sequence). The CDR3 bases are TGTGCCAGCAGCTCGATCTCGGGGTGGGAGCAGTTCTTC. Encoded protein: CASSSISGWEQFF.

This clone occurred a few times. The chain carries TRBV28 and TRBJ1-4, with TRBD1 as a possible D gene (5 bases). V dropped 2 bases and J dropped 7 bases, with 17 bases sitting between them. CDR1 is MDHEN, CDR2 SYDVKM, per germline. This CDR3 has 16 amino acids. CDR3: CASSLPFGGSGEKLFF. CDR3 DNA sequence: TGTGCCAGCAGTTTACCCTTTGGGGGGAGCGGTGAAAAACTGTTTTTT.

V and J are TRBV27 and TRBJ2-7, with D possibly matching TRBD2 (5 bases). This CDR3 is 14 amino acids long. Germline V gene sequence: CDR1 MNHEY, CDR2 SMNVEV (reference sequence). Trimming removed 4 bases from V and 2 bases from J, with 12 bases in between. In nucleotides, the CDR3 is TGTGCCAGCAGTTCCGCTCAGACTACCTACGAGCAGTACTTC. Protein: CASSSAQTTYEQYF.

This sequence joins TRBV7-2 and TRBJ1-4; 8 bases are a match to TRBD1. This CDR3 region has 15 residues. The ends lost 3 bases at V and 7 bases at J; junction bases unmatched: 7. CDR1 is SGHTA, CDR2 FQGNSA, per germline. For the CDR3, the DNA is TGTGCCAGCAGCTTCGGACAGGGCGGGGGTGAAAAACTGTTTTTT. Translation gives CASSFGQGGGEKLFF.